This T cell receptor beta chain stems from a study of identical twins. General observations from the study: A cross-sectional statistical analysis, not follow-up of the same donors, supported the conclusions.

This clonotype was counted at least ten times. Antigen unknown. Per the germline V gene, CDR1 is SGHAT and CDR2 is FQNNGV. V dropped 7 bases and J dropped 4 bases, with 17 bases sitting between them. The CDR3 loop spans 15 amino acids. Every one of the donors was a healthy Caucasian. TCRdb itself ran the 5' RACE reads through MiXCR, one entry per CDR3 protein. This repertoire shows hundreds of thousands of distinct CDR3 sequences, 7.5% found once; its top ten account for approximately 2%. The sample was also reused in another study, on yellow fever vaccine responses in identical twins.

Sequencing was carried out using memory (CD45RO+) T cells sorted from blood. The source is a woman younger than 35 in good health. V gene TRBV11-2 combines with J gene TRBJ2-1; possible D gene TRBD1, 6 bases. This CDR3 reads CASIDGAGAYNEQFF. In DNA, the CDR3 is TGTGCCAGCATCGACGGTGCAGGGGCGTACAATGAGCAGTTCTTC.